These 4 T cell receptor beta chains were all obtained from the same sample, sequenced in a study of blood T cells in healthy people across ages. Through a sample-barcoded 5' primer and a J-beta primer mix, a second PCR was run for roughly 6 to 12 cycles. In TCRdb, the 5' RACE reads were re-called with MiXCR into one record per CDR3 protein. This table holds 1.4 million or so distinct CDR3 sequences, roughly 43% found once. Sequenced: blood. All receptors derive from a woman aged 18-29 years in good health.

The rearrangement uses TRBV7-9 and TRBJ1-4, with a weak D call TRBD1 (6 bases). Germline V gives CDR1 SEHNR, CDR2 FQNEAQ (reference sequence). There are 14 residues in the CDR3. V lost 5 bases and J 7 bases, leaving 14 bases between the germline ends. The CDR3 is CASSQGGSGEKLFF. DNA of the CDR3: TGTGCCAGCAGCCAAGGGGGGTCTGGTGAAAAACTGTTTTTT. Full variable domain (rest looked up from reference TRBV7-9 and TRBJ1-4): DTGVSQNPRHKITKRGQNVTFRCDPISEHNRLYWYRQTLGQGPEFLTYFQNEAQLEKSRLLSDRFSAERPKGSFSTLEIQRTEQGDSAMYLCASSQGGSGEKLFFGSGTQLSVL.

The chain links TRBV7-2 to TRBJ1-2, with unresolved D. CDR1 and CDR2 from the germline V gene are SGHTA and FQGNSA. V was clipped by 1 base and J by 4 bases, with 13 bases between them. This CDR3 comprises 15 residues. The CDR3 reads CASSLEDRMGYGYTF. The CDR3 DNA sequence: TGTGCCAGCAGCTTAGAGGACCGAATGGGCTATGGCTACACCTTC.

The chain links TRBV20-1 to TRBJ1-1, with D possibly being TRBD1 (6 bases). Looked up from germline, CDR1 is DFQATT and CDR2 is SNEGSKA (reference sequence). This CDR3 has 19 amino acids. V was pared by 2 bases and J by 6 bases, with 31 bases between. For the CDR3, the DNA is TGCAGTGCTAGACCGCCCCCGGGGGGCACAGGGTGGTTTTCCGCTGAAGCTTTCTTT. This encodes CSARPPPGGTGWFSAEAFF.

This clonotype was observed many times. This CDR3 reads CASSLALGEKLFF. In DNA, the CDR3 is TGTGCCAGCAGCTTAGCGCTGGGGGAAAAACTGTTTTTT. The V gene is TRBV7-2, the J gene TRBJ1-4; D gene uncertain. The V gene lost 0 bases and the J gene lost 8 bases, with 7 bases spanning the gap. The CDR3 is 13 residues long. Germline V gene sequence: CDR1 SGHTA, CDR2 FQGNSA. The full variable domain, completed using reference TRBV7-2 and TRBJ1-4, is GAGVSQSPSNKVTEKGKDVELRCDPISGHTALYWYRQSLGQGLEFLIYFQGNSAPDKSGLPSDRFSAERTGGSVSTLTIQRTQQEDSAVYLCASSLALGEKLFFGSGTQLSVL.